This section outlines one T cell receptor beta chain sequence together with its context. The antigen is undetermined. One junction end does not reproduce the germline sequence, and a read error may be involved. These data are taken from a study of T-cell reconstitution after alpha-beta-depleted transplantation in children. General study findings and limits: Several hundred graft clones that had expanded were reportedly the source of alpha-beta T cells about two months after transplant. Day-60 TCRbeta diversity that was high in some patients was derived from surviving recipient T cells and thymic progenitors. A year had passed since transplant, and T-cell counts and diversity by then came mostly from newly produced T cells.

Preparation of the TCRbeta library involved a method that used unique molecular identifiers. TCRdb re-derived calls from the PCR reads in MiXCR, one entry per CDR3 protein. The sample carries 530,000 or so distinct CDR3 sequences, 25% to 30% recorded once. The specimen was PBMCs, collected before TCRalphabeta/CD19-depleted stem cell transplant. This TCR came from a boy in the first two years of life with Wiskott-Aldrich syndrome, due to receive a stem cell transplant.

In DNA form, the CDR3 reads TGTGCCAGCAGCCAAGTTCAAGCGACCCAGTACTTC. This codes for CASSQVQATQYF. The chain recombines TRBV3-1 with TRBJ2-5; D is uncertain. CDR1 LGHDT and CDR2 YNNKEL come from the germline V gene (reference sequence). CDR3 length: 12 amino acids.